The 19 T cell receptor beta chains below come from one sample, sequenced in a study of CD8 T cells in Susac syndrome. With random hexamers, reverse transcription was performed on about 0.5 to 1 ug of RNA. TCRdb recomputed calls from the immunoSEQ multiplex PCR reads with MiXCR, one row per CDR3 protein. Altogether about 140,000 distinct CDR3 sequences are present, approximately 95% being singletons, with the ten largest covering more than 0.14%. The sequencing sample was made of CD4+ T cells from PBMCs. The receptors originated from a human donor with Susac syndrome.

The rearrangement links TRBV4-1 to TRBJ2-7; the D gene is possibly TRBD1 (5 bases). This CDR3 has 14 amino acids. Germline V gives CDR1 MGHRA, CDR2 YSYEKL. V dropped 4 bases and J dropped 6 bases, with 16 bases sitting between them. CDR3 sequence (DNA): TGCGCCAGCAGCCCAATTCTAAGGGGTGGCGAGCAGTACTTC. Encoded protein: CASSPILRGGEQYF.

V gene TRBV20-1 combines with J gene TRBJ2-3; D gene ambiguous. The germline V and J ends were trimmed by 1 base and 6 bases, with 14 bases remaining between them. The CDR3 contains 14 residues. Germline V gene data show CDR1 as DFQATT and CDR2 as SNEGSKA (reference sequence). The CDR3 region has the DNA TGCAGTGCTAGAGCCTCCTCCCTTCGGGATACGCAGTATTTT. It translates to CSARASSLRDTQYF.

This chain joins TRBV6-2 or TRBV6-3 and TRBJ2-7, with D possibly TRBD2 on 6 matching bases. The CDR3 sequence is 12 residues long. V was trimmed by 8 bases and J by 6 bases, leaving 14 bases between them. Germline CDR1 MNHEY, CDR2 SVGEGT. CDR3 amino acids: CASGMGLSEQYF. The CDR3 coding sequence is TGTGCCAGCGGGATGGGACTTTCCGAGCAGTACTTC.

The V and J genes are TRBV7-2 and TRBJ2-5; D perhaps matches TRBD2 (6 bases). CDR1 is SGHTA and CDR2 is FQGNSA in the germline V gene. V was trimmed by 5 bases and J by 7 bases, leaving 17 bases between them. The CDR3 extends over 14 amino acids. CDR3 residues: CASSPPPLGGTQYF. As DNA, the CDR3 is TGTGCCAGCAGCCCTCCCCCTCTGGGGGGGACCCAGTACTTC.

V and J are TRBV30 and TRBJ2-2, with TRBD2 identical over 8 bases. The CDR3 runs to 15 residues. Trimming took 0 bases from V and 6 from J; bases not matched to a gene: 6. From germline, CDR1 is GTSNPN and CDR2 SVGIG (reference sequence). The CDR3 DNA reads TGTGCCTGGAGTGTTTACGGGGGGGCGTCCGGGGAGCTGTTTTTT. Translation gives CAWSVYGGASGELFF.

The gene calls are TRBV24-1 and TRBJ2-5; TRBD2 aligns across 9 bases. CDR1 is KGHDR, CDR2 SFDVKD, per germline. The CDR3 is made up of 14 amino acids. Germline trimming cut 6 bases from V and 4 bases from J; bases unmatched to any gene: 5. CDR3 loop: CATSNAGGRETQYF. The CDR3 DNA reads as TGTGCCACCAGTAACGCGGGGGGGAGAGAGACCCAGTACTTC.

This clonotype was seen more than once but under ten times. The DNA for the CDR3 is TGTGCCAGCTCGCTAACAGGGGGCGATCAGCCCCAGCATTTT. Protein product: CASSLTGGDQPQHF. The chain links TRBV18 to TRBJ1-5; TRBD1 matches 9 bases. With V trimmed by 6 bases and J by 5 bases, 5 bases remained unmatched. In germline, CDR1 is KGHSH, CDR2 LQKENI. The CDR3 totals 14 residues.

The gene calls are TRBV29-1 and TRBJ2-7, with D maybe TRBD1 (6 bases). Germline loops: CDR1 SQVTM, CDR2 ANQGSEA. Deletions cut 7 bases from V and 6 bases from J, with 16 bases between. The CDR3 runs to 12 residues. The CDR3 protein is CSAGLLGGEQYF. CDR3 nucleotides: TGCAGCGCTGGTCTTCTAGGGGGCGAGCAGTACTTC.

The chain is built from TRBV7-2 and TRBJ2-7; D gene unclear. The V end was cut by 5 bases, the J end by 2 bases, with 16 bases between. The CDR3 contains 15 residues. Per the germline V gene, CDR1 is SGHTA and CDR2 is FQGNSA. In nucleotides, the CDR3 is TGTGCCAGCAGCCGCGCCTATGTGGGGACCTACGAGCAGTACTTC. Its translation: CASSRAYVGTYEQYF.

The V gene is TRBV20-1, the J gene TRBJ1-5; D is unclear. The germline V gene encodes CDR1 DFQATT and CDR2 SNEGSKA (reference sequence). There are 16 residues in the CDR3. V lost 3 bases, J lost 1 base, and 16 bases lay in between. CDR3 amino acids: CSASPRTPSSNQPQHF. The CDR3 DNA sequence: TGCAGTGCTAGTCCGCGAACACCATCAAGCAATCAGCCCCAGCATTTT.

This clonotype has only one observation. V is TRBV28 and J is TRBJ1-2; D possibly corresponds to TRBD1 (5 bases). Trimming cost V 2 bases and J 8 bases, with 15 bases left between them. Germline V gene data show CDR1 as MDHEN and CDR2 as SYDVKM. There are 14 residues in the CDR3. The CDR3 DNA reads TGTGCCAGCAGTTTAGTCCAGGGTCCGGACGGCTACACCTTC. This translates into CASSLVQGPDGYTF.

This clonotype showed up just once. The chain links TRBV12-3 or TRBV12-4 to TRBJ2-5; either TRBD1 or TRBD2 may fit D (5 bases each). V lost 5 bases to trimming and J lost 5 bases, with 18 bases between them. The CDR3 sequence is 15 residues long. DNA for the CDR3: TGTGCCAGCAGTAACTCCACCGGGGACGGCGAGACCCAGTACTTC. Protein product: CASSNSTGDGETQYF.

This chain uses TRBV20-1 with TRBJ1-4; 8 nucleotides match TRBD1. J gave up 0 bases and V 2 bases, and 11 bases lay outside the gene matches. The germline V gene has CDR1 DFQATT and CDR2 SNEGSKA (reference sequence). The CDR3 contains 18 residues. Here the CDR3 reads CSARFPGGTGTTNEKLFF. As DNA, the CDR3 is TGCAGTGCTAGATTCCCAGGGGGGACAGGAACAACTAATGAAAAACTGTTTTTT.

The V call is TRBV12-3 or TRBV12-4, the J call TRBJ2-2; D ambiguous. With 1 base removed from V and 4 bases from J, the gap between germline ends came to 7 bases. The CDR3 is 14 residues long. The CDR3 here is CASSLGSRTGELFF. CDR3 DNA sequence: TGTGCCAGCAGTTTAGGCAGTCGCACCGGGGAGCTGTTTTTT.

The count of this clonotype is one. The chain carries TRBV12-5 and TRBJ2-1, with TRBD2 identical over 7 bases. Germline V gene data show CDR1 as LGHNT and CDR2 as FRNRAP. V dropped 3 bases and J dropped 8; count of bases not matched to a gene: 7. This CDR3 contains 14 residues. As DNA, the CDR3 is TGTGCTAGTGGTTTCGGGGGGAGGGAGGATGAGCAGTTCTTC. Protein product: CASGFGGREDEQFF.

The V and J genes are TRBV5-4 and TRBJ2-2; D gene ambiguous. With 0 bases removed from V and 0 bases from J, the gap between germline ends came to 9 bases. This CDR3 region has 16 residues. Germline CDR1 SGHNT, CDR2 YYREEE (reference sequence). The CDR3 sequence: CASSLDPGPNTGELFF. The DNA of the CDR3 is TGTGCCAGCAGCTTGGACCCGGGTCCGAACACCGGGGAGCTGTTTTTT.

V usage is TRBV20-1 and J usage is TRBJ1-4, with D hard to call. Trimming cost V 3 bases and J 7 bases, with 12 bases left between them. CDR1 is DFQATT and CDR2 is SNEGSKA in the germline V gene (reference sequence). The CDR3 loop spans 13 amino acids. The CDR3 nucleotides read TGCAGTGCTAGGCAGATCGGGCGTGAAAAACTGTTTTTT. Translation: CSARQIGREKLFF.

CDR3 amino acids: CAWSGSVGQETQYF. Here the CDR3 DNA reads TGTGCCTGGAGTGGGTCTGTTGGCCAAGAGACCCAGTACTTC. The V gene is TRBV30, the J gene TRBJ2-5; D gene unclear. Between the trimmed V and J ends, which lost 1 base and 1 base, there was a span of 10 bases. The CDR3 spans 14 residues. The germline gives CDR1 GTSNPN, CDR2 SVGIG (reference sequence).

The chain uses TRBV7-9 and TRBJ2-5; tentative D call: TRBD2 (6 bases). The CDR3 consists of 14 residues. Trimming shortened V by 4 bases and J by 5 bases, and 14 bases separated the two germline ends. The germline gives CDR1 SEHNR, CDR2 FQNEAQ (reference sequence). The DNA of the CDR3 is TGTGCCAGCAGCTCGACGGGAGTGCGGGAGACCCAGTACTTC. It yields the protein CASSSTGVRETQYF.